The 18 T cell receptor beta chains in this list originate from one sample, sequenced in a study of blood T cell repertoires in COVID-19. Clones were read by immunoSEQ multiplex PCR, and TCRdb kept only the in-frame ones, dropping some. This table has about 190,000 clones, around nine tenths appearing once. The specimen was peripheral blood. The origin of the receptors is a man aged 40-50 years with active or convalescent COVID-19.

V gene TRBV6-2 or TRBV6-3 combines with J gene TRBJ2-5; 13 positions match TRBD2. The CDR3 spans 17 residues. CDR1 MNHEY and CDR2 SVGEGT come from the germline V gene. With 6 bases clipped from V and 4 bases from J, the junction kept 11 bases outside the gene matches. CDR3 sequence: CASSTAKGLAGIETQYF. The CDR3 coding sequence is TGTGCCAGCAGCACTGCTAAGGGACTAGCGGGGATAGAGACCCAGTACTTC.

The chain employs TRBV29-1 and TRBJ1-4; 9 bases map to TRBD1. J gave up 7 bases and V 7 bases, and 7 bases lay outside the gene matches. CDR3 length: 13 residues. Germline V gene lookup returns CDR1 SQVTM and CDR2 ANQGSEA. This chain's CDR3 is CSGTGTGTEKLFF. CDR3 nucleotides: TGCAGCGGCACCGGGACAGGGACTGAAAAACTGTTTTTT.

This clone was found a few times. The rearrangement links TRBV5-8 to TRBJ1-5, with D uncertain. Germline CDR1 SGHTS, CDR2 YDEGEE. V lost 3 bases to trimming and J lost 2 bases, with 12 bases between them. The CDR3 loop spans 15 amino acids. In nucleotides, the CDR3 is TGTGCCAGCAGCTCATGGTCCCTAGGCAATCAGCCCCAGCATTTT. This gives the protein CASSSWSLGNQPQHF. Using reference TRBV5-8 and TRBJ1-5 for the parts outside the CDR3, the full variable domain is EAGVTQSPTHLIKTRGQQATLRCSPISGHTSVYWYQQALGLGLQFLLWYDEGEERNRGNFPPRFSGRQFPNYSSELNVNALELEDSALYLCASSSWSLGNQPQHFGDGTRLSIL.

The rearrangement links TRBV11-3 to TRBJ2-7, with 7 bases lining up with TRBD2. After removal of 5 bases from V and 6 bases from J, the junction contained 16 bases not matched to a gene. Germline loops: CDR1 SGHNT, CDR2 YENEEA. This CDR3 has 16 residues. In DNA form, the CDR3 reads TGTGCCAGCAGCCTGTGGGAGGGTCCCCTATTCCGCGAGCAGTACTTC. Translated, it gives CASSLWEGPLFREQYF.

The CDR3 region is CASSIGDRTYEQYF. For the CDR3, the DNA is TGTGCCAGTAGTATTGGAGACAGGACCTACGAGCAGTACTTC. The genes are TRBV19 and TRBJ2-7; tentatively, D is TRBD1 (6 bases). The V end was cut by 3 bases, the J end by 2 bases, with 11 bases between. Germline CDR1 reads LNHDA; CDR2 reads SQIVND (reference sequence). CDR3 length: 14 residues.

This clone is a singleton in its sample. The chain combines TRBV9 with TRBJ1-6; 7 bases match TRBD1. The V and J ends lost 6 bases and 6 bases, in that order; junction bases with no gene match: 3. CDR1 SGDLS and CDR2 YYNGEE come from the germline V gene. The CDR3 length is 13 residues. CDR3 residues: CASNRGSNSPLHF. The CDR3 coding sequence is TGTGCCAGCAACAGGGGATCTAATTCACCCCTCCACTTT.

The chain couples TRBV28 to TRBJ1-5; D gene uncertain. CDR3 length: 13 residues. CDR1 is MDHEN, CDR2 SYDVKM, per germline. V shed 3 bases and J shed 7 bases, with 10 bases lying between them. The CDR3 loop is CASSFGSNQPQHF. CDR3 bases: TGTGCCAGCAGTTTCGGGTCAAACCAGCCCCAGCATTTT.

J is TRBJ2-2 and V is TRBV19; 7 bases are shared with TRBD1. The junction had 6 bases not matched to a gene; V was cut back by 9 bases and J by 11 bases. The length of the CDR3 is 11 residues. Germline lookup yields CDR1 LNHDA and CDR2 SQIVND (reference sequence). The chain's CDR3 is CASIQGYELFF. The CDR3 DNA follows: TGTGCCAGCATACAGGGGTACGAGCTGTTTTTT.

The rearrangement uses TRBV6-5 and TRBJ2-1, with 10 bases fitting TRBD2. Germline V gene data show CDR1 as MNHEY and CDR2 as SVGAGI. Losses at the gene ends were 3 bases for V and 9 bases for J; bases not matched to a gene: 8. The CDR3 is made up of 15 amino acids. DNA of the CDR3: TGTGCCAGCAGTTATAATAGCGGGGGGCCGGGTGAGCAGTTCTTC. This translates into CASSYNSGGPGEQFF.

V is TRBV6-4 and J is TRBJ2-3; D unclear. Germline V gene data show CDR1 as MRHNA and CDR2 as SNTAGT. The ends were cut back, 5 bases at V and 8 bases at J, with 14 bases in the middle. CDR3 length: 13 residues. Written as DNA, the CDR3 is TGTGCCAGCAGTCCGACCGCGTCGGGTACGCAGTATTTT. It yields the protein CASSPTASGTQYF.

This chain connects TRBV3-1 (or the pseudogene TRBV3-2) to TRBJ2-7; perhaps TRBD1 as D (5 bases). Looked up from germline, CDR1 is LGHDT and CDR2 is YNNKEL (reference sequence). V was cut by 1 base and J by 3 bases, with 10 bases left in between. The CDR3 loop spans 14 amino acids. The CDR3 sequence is CASSQGTLGYEQYF. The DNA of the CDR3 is TGTGCCAGCAGCCAAGGGACATTGGGCTACGAGCAGTACTTC.

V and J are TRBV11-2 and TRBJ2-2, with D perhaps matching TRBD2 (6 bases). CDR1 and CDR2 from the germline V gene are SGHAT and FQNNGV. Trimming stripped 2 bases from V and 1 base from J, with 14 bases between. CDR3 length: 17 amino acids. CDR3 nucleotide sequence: TGTGCCAGCAGCTTAACAGGCCTAGCGATGAACACCGGGGAGCTGTTTTTT. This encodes CASSLTGLAMNTGELFF. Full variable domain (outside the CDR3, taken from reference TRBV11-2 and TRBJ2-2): EAGVAQSPRYKIIEKRQSVAFWCNPISGHATLYWYQQILGQGPKLLIQFQNNGVVDDSQLPKDRFSAERLKGVDSTLKIQPAKLEDSAVYLCASSLTGLAMNTGELFFGEGSRLTVL.

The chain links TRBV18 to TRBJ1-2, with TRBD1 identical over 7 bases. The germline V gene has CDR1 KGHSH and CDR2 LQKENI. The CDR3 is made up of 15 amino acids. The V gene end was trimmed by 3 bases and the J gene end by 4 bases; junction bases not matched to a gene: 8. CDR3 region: CASSPTSQGGYGYTF. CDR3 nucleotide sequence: TGTGCCAGCTCACCTACCTCCCAGGGGGGCTATGGCTACACCTTC.

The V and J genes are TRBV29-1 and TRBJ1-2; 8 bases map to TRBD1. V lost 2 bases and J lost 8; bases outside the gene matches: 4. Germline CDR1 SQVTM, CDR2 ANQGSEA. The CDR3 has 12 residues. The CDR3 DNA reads TGCAGCGTTGAAACGGACAGGGAAGGCTACACCTTC. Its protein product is CSVETDREGYTF.

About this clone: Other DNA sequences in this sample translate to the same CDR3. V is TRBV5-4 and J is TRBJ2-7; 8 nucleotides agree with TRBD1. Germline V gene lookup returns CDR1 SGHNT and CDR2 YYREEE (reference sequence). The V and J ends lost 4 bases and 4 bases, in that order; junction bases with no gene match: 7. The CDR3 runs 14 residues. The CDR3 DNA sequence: TGTGCCAGCAGCCCTGCAGGACAGGGTTACGAGCAGTACTTC. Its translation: CASSPAGQGYEQYF.

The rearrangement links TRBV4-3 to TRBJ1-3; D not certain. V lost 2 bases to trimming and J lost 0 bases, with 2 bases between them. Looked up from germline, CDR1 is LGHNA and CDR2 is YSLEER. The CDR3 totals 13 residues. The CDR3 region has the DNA TGCGCCAGCAGCCAACTCTCTGGAAACACCATATATTTT. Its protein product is CASSQLSGNTIYF.

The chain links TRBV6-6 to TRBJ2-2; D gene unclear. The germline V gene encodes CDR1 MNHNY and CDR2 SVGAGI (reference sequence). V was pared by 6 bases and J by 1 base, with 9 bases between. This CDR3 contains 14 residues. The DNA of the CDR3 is TGTGCCAGCAGCCGCCGACAGAACACCGGGGAGCTGTTTTTT. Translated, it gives CASSRRQNTGELFF.

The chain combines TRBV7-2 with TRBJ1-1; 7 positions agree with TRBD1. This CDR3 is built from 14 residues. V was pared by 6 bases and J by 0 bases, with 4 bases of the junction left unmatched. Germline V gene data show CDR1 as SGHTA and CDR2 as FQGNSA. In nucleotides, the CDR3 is TGTGCCAGCAGATTGGGACAGATGAACACTGAAGCTTTCTTT. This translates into CASRLGQMNTEAFF. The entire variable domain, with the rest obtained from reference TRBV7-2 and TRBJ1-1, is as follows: GAGVSQSPSNKVTEKGKDVELRCDPISGHTALYWYRQSLGQGLEFLIYFQGNSAPDKSGLPSDRFSAERTGGSVSTLTIQRTQQEDSAVYLCASRLGQMNTEAFFGQGTRLTVV.